These 16 T cell receptor beta chains originate from one sample sequenced in a study of shared clonotypes between healthy human individuals. TCRdb keeps only in-frame clones here, not all; method: immunoSEQ multiplex PCR. The data show 2,100,000 or so clones, with around 95% seen just once and over 0.1% held by the top ten. The specimen sequenced was naive CD4+ T cells sorted from blood. Stated subset: CD45RA+ positively selected. The origin of the receptors is a man aged 18 to 35 in good health.

CDR3 DNA: TGTGCCAGCAGCTCACGGACGGATCAAAGCTTCGCTAACTATGGCTACACCTTC. Encoded protein: CASSSRTDQSFANYGYTF. This rearrangement joins TRBV7-6 to TRBJ1-2; D is unclear. CDR1 is SGHVS and CDR2 is FNYEAQ in the germline V gene. CDR3 size: 18 residues. Trimming cost V 4 bases and J 0 bases, with 21 bases left between them.

The chain employs TRBV5-5 and TRBJ1-2, with 7 bases that match TRBD1. The length of the CDR3 is 16 residues. The J segment lost 7 bases and the V segment lost 4 bases, leaving 16 bases of the junction unmatched. The V gene's germline CDR1 is SGHKS and CDR2 YYEKEE (reference sequence). The CDR3 bases are TGTGCCAGCAGCCCGGGGACAGAGAAGGTTATGGGTGGCTACACCTTC. Translating it yields CASSPGTEKVMGGYTF.

The chain links TRBV11-2 to TRBJ2-7, with 13 bases aligning to TRBD2. The J segment lost 6 bases and the V segment lost 2 bases, leaving 4 bases of the junction unmatched. Germline values: CDR1 SGHAT, CDR2 FQNNGV. The CDR3 length is 15 residues. The CDR3 DNA reads TGTGCCAGCAGCTTACGGACTAGCGGGAGCTCCGAGCAGTACTTC. Its translation is CASSLRTSGSSEQYF. Full variable domain (missing parts from reference TRBV11-2 and TRBJ2-7): EAGVAQSPRYKIIEKRQSVAFWCNPISGHATLYWYQQILGQGPKLLIQFQNNGVVDDSQLPKDRFSAERLKGVDSTLKIQPAKLEDSAVYLCASSLRTSGSSEQYFGPGTRLTVT.

V and J are TRBV28 and TRBJ1-4; D possibly corresponds to TRBD1 (5 bases). From germline, CDR1 is MDHEN and CDR2 SYDVKM. Trimming pared 5 bases from V and 7 bases from J, leaving 14 bases between. CDR3 length: 14 residues. CDR3: CASSGEGAAEKLFF. The CDR3 nucleotides read TGTGCCAGCAGTGGGGAAGGGGCGGCTGAAAAACTGTTTTTT.

The chain is built from TRBV28 and TRBJ1-5; D unclear. Trimming left V 7 bases short and J 0 bases short, with 13 bases between. This CDR3 comprises 15 residues. Germline assignment: CDR1 MDHEN and CDR2 SYDVKM. The CDR3 DNA follows: TGTGCCAGCACTTTGGGTAGGGTTAGCAATCAGCCCCAGCATTTT. It translates to CASTLGRVSNQPQHF.

A single count supports this clone. This sequence joins TRBV9 and TRBJ2-2, with unresolved D. V lost 3 bases to trimming and J lost 2 bases, with 5 bases between them. This CDR3 is 13 amino acids long. The germline V gene has CDR1 SGDLS and CDR2 YYNGEE. The CDR3, as DNA: TGTGCCAGCAGCGAGCTTAACACCGGGGAGCTGTTTTTT. It translates to CASSELNTGELFF.

The chain carries TRBV7-9 and TRBJ1-2; 10 nucleotides agree with TRBD1. After removal of 5 bases from V and 10 bases from J, the junction contained 7 bases not matched to a gene. The germline V gene encodes CDR1 SEHNR and CDR2 FQNEAQ (reference sequence). This CDR3 is 13 amino acids long. CDR3 sequence (DNA): TGTGCCAGCAGCAATTCCGGGACAGGGGTCTACACCTTC. It translates to CASSNSGTGVYTF.

This chain links TRBV4-3 with TRBJ2-1; 8 bases match TRBD2. Germline assignment: CDR1 LGHNA and CDR2 YSLEER. With 0 bases clipped from V and 7 bases from J, the junction kept 11 bases outside the gene matches. This CDR3 contains 17 residues. CDR3 sequence: CASSQDPVAGWGNEQFF. CDR3 nucleotides: TGCGCCAGCAGCCAAGATCCGGTAGCGGGATGGGGGAATGAGCAGTTCTTC.

The chain combines TRBV10-1 with TRBJ2-3, with TRBD2 identical over 10 bases. The CDR3 covers 16 residues. With 0 bases clipped from V and 4 bases from J, the junction kept 4 bases outside the gene matches. Per germline, CDR1 WNHNN and CDR2 SYGVQD (reference sequence). The CDR3 DNA reads TGCGCCAGCAGTGAGTCGGTAGCGGGAGGATCAGATACGCAGTATTTT. Its translation is CASSESVAGGSDTQYF.

The CDR3 DNA reads TGTGCCAGCACCGGCGGGGGGAATTTAGGTGAAAAACTGTTTTTT. Translating it yields CASTGGGNLGEKLFF. The chain joins TRBV11-2 to TRBJ1-4; D possibly corresponds to TRBD1 (5 bases). Germline CDR1 and CDR2: SGHAT and FQNNGV. The ends were cut back, 7 bases at V and 7 bases at J, with 19 bases in the middle. This CDR3 comprises 15 residues.

V is TRBV5-1 and J is TRBJ2-3; D is perhaps TRBD2 (5 bases). The ends were cut back, 1 base at V and 1 base at J, with 13 bases in the middle. This CDR3 is built from 16 residues. Germline V gives CDR1 SGHRS, CDR2 YFSETQ. The CDR3 nucleotides are TGCGCCAGCAGCTTGTCGGGTTCGCGGGGCACAGATACGCAGTATTTT. Protein product: CASSLSGSRGTDTQYF.

Of note for this clone: The same CDR3 is also encoded by other DNA sequences in this sample. V gene TRBV7-2 combines with J gene TRBJ2-7, with D possibly matching TRBD1 (5 bases). Trimming left V 2 bases short and J 0 bases short, with 11 bases between. The germline CDR1 and CDR2 sequences are SGHTA and FQGNSA. There are 15 residues in the CDR3. The CDR3 DNA reads as TGTGCCAGCAGCTTAAGTGGGGCGAGCTCCTACGAGCAGTACTTC. This sequence encodes CASSLSGASSYEQYF.

CDR3 in amino acids: CASKYNGLAKNIQYF. The CDR3 DNA sequence: TGTGCCAGCAAGTACAACGGCCTAGCCAAAAACATTCAGTACTTC. The V call is TRBV2, the J call TRBJ2-4; D is ambiguous. Trimming shortened V by 7 bases and J by 0 bases, and 13 bases separated the two germline ends. Germline values: CDR1 SNHLY, CDR2 FYNNEI. The CDR3 sequence is 15 residues long.

This chain joins TRBV2 and TRBJ2-7; D remains ambiguous. V lost 6 bases and J 0 bases, leaving 12 bases between the germline ends. Germline lookup yields CDR1 SNHLY and CDR2 FYNNEI. The CDR3 extends over 14 amino acids. The CDR3 loop reads CASRPLRSSYEQYF. DNA for the CDR3: TGTGCCAGCAGACCCCTACGTAGCTCCTACGAGCAGTACTTC.

The chain uses TRBV6-6 and TRBJ2-2, with 8 bases fitting TRBD2. The CDR3 loop spans 13 amino acids. With 6 bases clipped from V and 4 bases from J, the junction kept 1 base outside the gene matches. Looked up from germline, CDR1 is MNHNY and CDR2 is SVGAGI (reference sequence). The CDR3 region is CASRTSVTGELFF. The CDR3, as DNA: TGTGCCAGCAGGACTAGCGTCACCGGGGAGCTGTTTTTT.

This chain connects TRBV27 to TRBJ1-4; possible D gene TRBD1, 5 bases. V was cut by 5 bases and J by 7 bases, with 11 bases left in between. Per germline, CDR1 MNHEY and CDR2 SMNVEV (reference sequence). The length of the CDR3 is 13 residues. The CDR3 reads CASSPRDGEKLFF. CDR3 in DNA: TGTGCCAGCAGTCCCAGGGATGGTGAAAAACTGTTTTTT.